Below, 18 T cell receptor beta chains from the same sample are listed, as sequenced in a study of T cells after yellow fever vaccination. TCRdb re-derived calls from the 5' RACE reads in MiXCR, one entry per CDR3 protein. The table records 200,000 to 300,000 distinct CDR3 sequences, 10% to 15% of them present only once. Specimen: CD4+ T cells sorted from PBMCs, collected 45 days after the yellow fever booster vaccination. These receptors originate from a young man who received the YFV17D yellow fever vaccine.

This clonotype was picked up a small number of times. V gene TRBV20-1 combines with J gene TRBJ2-3, with D possibly TRBD1 on 5 matching bases. Germline assignment: CDR1 DFQATT and CDR2 SNEGSKA (reference sequence). The CDR3 is 14 amino acids. The V gene lost 6 bases and the J gene lost 0 bases, with 13 bases spanning the gap. The CDR3 sequence: CSAYRQSSTDTQYF. The CDR3 region has the DNA TGCAGTGCGTATAGACAGAGCAGCACAGATACGCAGTATTTT.

This clonotype was recorded many times. This chain links TRBV7-2 with TRBJ2-5; D possibly corresponds to TRBD2 (5 bases). The CDR3 totals 13 residues. Germline assignment: CDR1 SGHTA and CDR2 FQGNSA. V was trimmed by 1 base and J by 4 bases, leaving 7 bases between them. The CDR3 reads CASSLGGRETQYF. CDR3 nucleotides: TGTGCCAGCAGCTTAGGTGGGAGAGAGACCCAGTACTTC.

This clonotype was counted many times. The V gene is TRBV20-1, the J gene TRBJ2-7, with 9 bases fitting TRBD2. From germline, CDR1 is DFQATT and CDR2 SNEGSKA (reference sequence). V was pared by 2 bases and J by 4 bases, with 9 bases of the junction left unmatched. The CDR3 runs 15 residues. CDR3 sequence reads: CSARLAGRAGYEQYF. In DNA form, the CDR3 reads TGCAGTGCTAGACTAGCGGGGAGGGCCGGATACGAGCAGTACTTC.

This clonotype has a handful of counts. The chain is built from TRBV6-2 or TRBV6-3 and TRBJ2-1; D ambiguous. Germline V gene lookup returns CDR1 MNHEY and CDR2 SVGEGT. The length of the CDR3 is 13 residues. Trimming removed 4 bases from V and 9 bases from J, with 13 bases in between. The CDR3, as DNA: TGTGCCAGCAGTTTGGTCTACTCGGGTGAGCAGTTCTTC. Amino acid sequence: CASSLVYSGEQFF.

This clonotype turned up a few times. The chain has TRBV6-2 or TRBV6-3 and TRBJ2-1; D is uncertain. V was cut by 4 bases and J by 3 bases, with 4 bases left in between. Germline CDR1 and CDR2: MNHEY and SVGEGT. The length of the CDR3 is 12 residues. In nucleotides, the CDR3 is TGTGCCAGCAGTTCTGACTACAATGAGCAGTTCTTC. Protein product: CASSSDYNEQFF.

This clonotype was recorded a few times. V and J are TRBV20-1 and TRBJ2-2, with D uncertain. In germline, CDR1 is DFQATT, CDR2 SNEGSKA (reference sequence). The CDR3 length is 14 residues. The V and J ends lost 3 bases and 4 bases respectively, with 12 bases between them. The CDR3 sequence: CSASRGTGTGELFF. The CDR3 DNA reads as TGCAGTGCTAGCCGAGGCACGGGCACCGGGGAGCTGTTTTTT.

This clonotype appeared a few times. The V and J genes are TRBV7-6 and TRBJ2-1, with 10 bases identical to TRBD2. Germline V gene sequence: CDR1 SGHVS, CDR2 FNYEAQ. The V gene end was trimmed by 5 bases and the J gene end by 10 bases; junction bases not matched to a gene: 14. The CDR3 length is 16 residues. DNA for the CDR3: TGTGCCAGCAGCCCCGCCGGCACTAGCGGGATTAGAGAGCAGTTCTTC. Translation gives CASSPAGTSGIREQFF.

There are many counts of this clonotype. The chain couples TRBV27 to TRBJ2-5; no firm D call. Germline V gene sequence: CDR1 MNHEY, CDR2 SMNVEV (reference sequence). V was cut by 6 bases and J by 5 bases, with 10 bases left in between. This CDR3 is 12 amino acids long. The CDR3 DNA reads TGTGCCAGCAGCAATCCGGGCGAGACCCAGTACTTC. Amino acid sequence: CASSNPGETQYF.

The chain uses TRBV7-2 and TRBJ2-5; 7 bases map to TRBD2. The CDR3 runs 15 residues. V shed 3 bases and J 1 base; nucleotides not matched to a gene: 5. The V gene's germline CDR1 is SGHTA and CDR2 FQGNSA. The CDR3 DNA is TGTGCCAGCAGCTTTCAGGGAGGGCTCCAAGAGACCCAGTACTTC. Amino acids: CASSFQGGLQETQYF. Full variable domain (outside the CDR3, taken from reference TRBV7-2 and TRBJ2-5): GAGVSQSPSNKVTEKGKDVELRCDPISGHTALYWYRQSLGQGLEFLIYFQGNSAPDKSGLPSDRFSAERTGGSVSTLTIQRTQQEDSAVYLCASSFQGGLQETQYFGPGTRLLVL.

In this sample, this clonotype turned up a few times. The rearrangement uses TRBV5-1 and TRBJ2-7; D possibly uses TRBD1 or TRBD2 (5 bases each). CDR1 and CDR2 from the germline V gene are SGHRS and YFSETQ. The V end was cut by 0 bases, the J end by 0 bases, with 10 bases between. This CDR3 is 15 amino acids long. CDR3 sequence: CASSLGGSDSYEQYF. CDR3 nucleotide sequence: TGCGCCAGCAGCTTGGGGGGGTCCGACTCCTACGAGCAGTACTTC.

A few counts support this clonotype. This chain uses TRBV24-1 with TRBJ2-3; TRBD2 agrees at 8 bases. V shed 6 bases and J 5 bases; nucleotides not matched to a gene: 3. The CDR3 spans 13 residues. Germline assignment: CDR1 KGHDR and CDR2 SFDVKD. CDR3 amino acids: CATSWSGGDTQYF. The DNA for the CDR3 is TGTGCCACCAGTTGGAGCGGGGGAGATACGCAGTATTTT.

The chain uses TRBV20-1 and TRBJ2-1; 8 nucleotides agree with TRBD1. Per germline, CDR1 DFQATT and CDR2 SNEGSKA (reference sequence). Germline trimming cut 1 base from V and 2 bases from J; bases unmatched to any gene: 7. This CDR3 has 16 amino acids. The CDR3 loop reads CSARVSGQGPYNEQFF. CDR3 DNA: TGCAGTGCTAGAGTTTCAGGACAGGGACCCTACAATGAGCAGTTCTTC.

This clonotype turned up a few times. The V gene is TRBV13, the J gene TRBJ2-7; 11 positions match TRBD2. With V trimmed by 3 bases and J by 6 bases, 13 bases remained unmatched. The CDR3 is 17 amino acids. Germline-derived CDR1 and CDR2 are PRHDT and FYEKMQ (reference sequence). The CDR3 DNA is TGTGCCAGCAGCTTCGGGAGGGTAGCGGGAGGGCGACTCGAGCAGTACTTC. This encodes CASSFGRVAGGRLEQYF. Supplemented by reference TRBV13 and TRBJ2-7, the full variable domain reads AAGVIQSPRHLIKEKRETATLKCYPIPRHDTVYWYQQGPGQDPQFLISFYEKMQSDKGSIPDRFSAQQFSDYHSELNMSSLELGDSALYFCASSFGRVAGGRLEQYFGPGTRLTVT.

The CDR3 DNA reads as TGTGCCACCCAGCAGAGGCGCTCCTACGAGCAGTACTTC. This gives the protein CATQQRRSYEQYF. V gene TRBV2 combines with J gene TRBJ2-7; D unresolved. The CDR3 has 13 amino acids. Germline V gives CDR1 SNHLY, CDR2 FYNNEI. Deletions cut 10 bases from V and 0 bases from J, with 13 bases between.

The table lists this clonotype with a few counts. The CDR3 here is CASSHRRDQETQYF. CDR3 in DNA: TGTGCCAGCAGCCACCGGCGGGACCAAGAGACCCAGTACTTC. This chain connects TRBV3-1 to TRBJ2-5, with a tentative D call TRBD2 (5 bases). Germline values: CDR1 LGHDT, CDR2 YNNKEL (reference sequence). With 3 bases removed from V and 0 bases from J, the gap between germline ends came to 8 bases. The CDR3 is 14 amino acids.

This clonotype was counted many times. V usage is TRBV5-1 and J usage is TRBJ2-2; the D gene is possibly TRBD1 (5 bases). V was trimmed by 4 bases and J by 4 bases, leaving 8 bases between them. This CDR3 has 13 residues. CDR1 and CDR2 (germline): SGHRS, YFSETQ. CDR3 sequence reads: CASSRQPTGELFF. CDR3 coding DNA: TGCGCCAGCAGCCGACAGCCCACCGGGGAGCTGTTTTTT. The full variable domain, its missing parts supplied by reference TRBV5-1 and TRBJ2-2, is KAGVTQTPRYLIKTRGQQVTLSCSPISGHRSVSWYQQTPGQGLQFLFEYFSETQRNKGNFPGRFSGRQFSNSRSEMNVSTLELGDSALYLCASSRQPTGELFFGEGSRLTVL.

This clonotype was seen a handful of times. The chain has TRBV18 and TRBJ2-5, with D perhaps TRBD1 (6 bases). The CDR3 runs to 15 residues. V lost 5 bases and J 2 bases, leaving 15 bases between the germline ends. Germline CDR1 KGHSH, CDR2 LQKENI. CDR3 in amino acids: CASSRTTGKQETQYF. CDR3 nucleotide sequence: TGTGCCAGCTCAAGGACGACAGGAAAGCAAGAGACCCAGTACTTC. The variable domain in full, with the rest retrieved from reference TRBV18 and TRBJ2-5, is NAGVMQNPRHLVRRRGQEARLRCSPMKGHSHVYWYRQLPEEGLKFMVYLQKENIIDESGMPKERFSAEFPKEGPSILRIQQVVRGDSAAYFCASSRTTGKQETQYFGPGTRLLVL.

The chain is built from TRBV3-1 and TRBJ2-5; TRBD1 matches 8 bases. With V trimmed by 3 bases and J by 4 bases, 13 bases remained unmatched. Germline CDR1 reads LGHDT; CDR2 reads YNNKEL (reference sequence). CDR3 length: 17 residues. DNA for the CDR3: TGTGCCAGCAGCCAGGACCCCGGACAGGGATTTCGAGAGACCCAGTACTTC. Its protein is CASSQDPGQGFRETQYF.